The 21 T cell receptor beta chains reported below all come from one sample, sequenced in a study of shared clonotypes between healthy human individuals. The repertoire was sequenced with immunoSEQ multiplex PCR; TCRdb's copy has only in-frame clones and lacks some. The sample comprises a few million clones, less than 95% of which are singletons, and around 0.4% rests with the top ten. The specimen was naive CD4+ T cells from PBMCs. Regarding subset: CD45RA+ positively selected. The receptors were gathered from a man aged 18 to 30 in good health. Some clones in this sample may be carry-over from other donors' samples.

In the case of this clone: Additional DNA sequences in this sample encode the identical CDR3. The chain carries TRBV28 and TRBJ2-1; weak D call: TRBD2 (5 bases). The CDR3 covers 15 residues. Deletions cut 4 bases from V and 1 base from J, with 11 bases between. In germline, CDR1 is MDHEN, CDR2 SYDVKM. In DNA form, the CDR3 reads TGTGCCAGCAGTTCCCGGGGTCGTTCCTACAATGAGCAGTTCTTC. This translates into CASSSRGRSYNEQFF.

The genes are TRBV27 and TRBJ1-2; TRBD1 might be the D (5 bases). CDR3 length: 14 amino acids. Germline V gene sequence: CDR1 MNHEY, CDR2 SMNVEV (reference sequence). The V gene lost 6 bases and the J gene lost 1 base, with 12 bases spanning the gap. This CDR3 is CASRGGSDNYGYTF. For the CDR3, the DNA is TGTGCCAGCAGGGGGGGATCGGATAACTATGGCTACACCTTC.

The rearrangement joins TRBV18 to TRBJ2-1; D unresolved. Per germline, CDR1 KGHSH and CDR2 LQKENI. The V and J ends lost 2 bases and 0 bases respectively, with 11 bases between them. The CDR3 consists of 16 residues. The CDR3 nucleotides are TGTGCCAGCTCACCAATCGGGTCGAGCTCCTACAATGAGCAGTTCTTC. Its protein product is CASSPIGSSSYNEQFF.

The sample holds one count of this clone. The chain joins TRBV28 to TRBJ1-1; unclear D gene. This CDR3 has 11 amino acids. Germline V gives CDR1 MDHEN, CDR2 SYDVKM. Trimming removed 6 bases at V and 8 bases at J, with 10 bases between. DNA of the CDR3: TGTGCCAGCAGCCGACGGGCAGAAGCTTTCTTT. As protein: CASSRRAEAFF. The whole variable domain, filled in from reference TRBV28 and TRBJ1-1, reads DVKVTQSSRYLVKRTGEKVFLECVQDMDHENMFWYRQDPGLGLRLIYFSYDVKMKEKGDIPEGYSVSREKKERFSLILESASTNQTSMYLCASSRRAEAFFGQGTRLTVV.

As DNA, the CDR3 is TGTGCCAGCAGCCAAGTAGCAGGGGCAGGTGGAAACACCATATATTTT. It is translated as CASSQVAGAGGNTIYF. The genes are TRBV14 and TRBJ1-3; D might be TRBD1 (6 bases). Germline assignment: CDR1 SGHDN and CDR2 FVKESK. Trimming removed 1 base from V and 3 bases from J, with 13 bases in between. This CDR3 is 16 amino acids long. The complete variable domain, with remaining parts taken from reference TRBV14 and TRBJ1-3, reads EAGVTQFPSHSVIEKGQTVTLRCDPISGHDNLYWYRRVMGKEIKFLLHFVKESKQDESGMPNNRFLAERTGGTYSTLKVQPAELEDSGVYFCASSQVAGAGGNTIYFGEGSWLTVV.

As concerns this clone: The same CDR3 can be traced to other DNA sequences in this sample. The V gene is TRBV28, the J gene TRBJ1-2; TRBD1 aligns across 10 bases. The CDR3 loop spans 16 amino acids. J was trimmed by 2 bases and V by 5 bases; bases with no gene match: 8. Germline CDR1 MDHEN, CDR2 SYDVKM. CDR3: CASSPAWTGGNYGYTF. CDR3 nucleotides: TGTGCCAGCAGTCCCGCCTGGACAGGGGGGAACTATGGCTACACCTTC.

This chain uses TRBV9 with TRBJ1-2, with unresolved D. The CDR3 consists of 15 residues. V was shortened by 3 bases and J by 7 bases, with 19 bases between the two germline ends. CDR1 and CDR2 (germline): SGDLS, YYNGEE. The CDR3 DNA is TGTGCCAGCAGCGACCGGGAGCCCGGGGTACGTGGCTACACCTTC. Translation: CASSDREPGVRGYTF. Variable domain in full (rest from reference TRBV9 and TRBJ1-2): DSGVTQTPKHLITATGQRVTLRCSPRSGDLSVYWYQQSLDQGLQFLIQYYNGEERAKGNILERFSAQQFPDLHSELNLSSLELGDSALYFCASSDREPGVRGYTFGSGTRLTVV.

V gene TRBV19 combines with J gene TRBJ2-1; the match to TRBD2 covers 7 bases. Germline loops: CDR1 LNHDA, CDR2 SQIVND (reference sequence). V shed 5 bases and J 5 bases; nucleotides not matched to a gene: 12. The CDR3 is made up of 16 amino acids. The CDR3 DNA is TGTGCCAGTAGTCCGACTTACCGGGAGGCAAACAATGAGCAGTTCTTC. This sequence encodes CASSPTYREANNEQFF.

The J gene is TRBJ1-6, the V gene TRBV6-5; D is ambiguous. V lost 5 bases, J lost 7 bases, and 9 bases lay in between. Germline V lookup: CDR1 MNHEY, CDR2 SVGAGI. CDR3 length equals 13 residues. CDR3 region: CASSPFVNSPLHF. The CDR3 nucleotides are TGTGCCAGCAGTCCCTTTGTGAATTCACCCCTCCACTTT.

The V call is TRBV28, the J call TRBJ2-7; a weak D match, TRBD1 (5 bases). Trimming left V 8 bases short and J 2 bases short, with 13 bases between. This CDR3 spans 13 amino acids. Germline CDR1 MDHEN, CDR2 SYDVKM. CDR3 residues: CASVGQGPYEQYF. The CDR3 bases are TGTGCCAGCGTAGGTCAGGGCCCCTACGAGCAGTACTTC.

The chain joins TRBV19 to TRBJ1-1, with TRBD1 matching over 8 bases. CDR1 and CDR2 from the germline V gene are LNHDA and SQIVND (reference sequence). The CDR3 spans 14 residues. After removal of 3 bases from V and 4 bases from J, the junction contained 4 bases not matched to a gene. In DNA form, the CDR3 reads TGTGCCAGTAGTATCAGGGGGCGGCGCACTGAAGCTTTCTTT. Its translation: CASSIRGRRTEAFF.

As regards this clone: Within the sample, other DNA sequences also encode this same CDR3. This sequence joins TRBV5-1 and TRBJ2-7, with a weak D call TRBD2 (8 bases). Germline V CDR1 and CDR2: SGHRS, YFSETQ. The CDR3 consists of 14 residues. V lost 4 bases to trimming and J lost 3 bases, with 14 bases between them. Here the CDR3 reads CASSPGGTDYEQYF. CDR3 coding DNA: TGCGCCAGCAGCCCGGGAGGGACAGACTACGAGCAGTACTTC.

The J gene is TRBJ2-4, the V gene TRBV6-1; D call uncertain. The length of the CDR3 is 16 residues. V lost 2 bases and J 0 bases, leaving 11 bases between the germline ends. Germline V gene sequence: CDR1 MNHNS, CDR2 SASEGT. CDR3 sequence: CASSERHTLAKNIQYF. For the CDR3, the DNA is TGTGCCAGCAGTGAAAGGCATACACTAGCCAAAAACATTCAGTACTTC.

This clone has a handful of counts. The sample holds other DNA sequences that translate to the same CDR3. V and J are TRBV5-1 and TRBJ2-2; no definite D call. The germline gives CDR1 SGHRS, CDR2 YFSETQ. The CDR3 covers 14 residues. V was trimmed by 0 bases and J by 5 bases, leaving 8 bases between them. The CDR3 DNA is TGCGCCAGCAGCTTGGAAGGTGGTACCGGGGAGCTGTTTTTT. Translating gives CASSLEGGTGELFF.

The chain employs TRBV2 and TRBJ1-1, with D maybe TRBD1 (5 bases). CDR1 is SNHLY and CDR2 is FYNNEI in the germline V gene. CDR3 length equals 13 residues. V was cut by 3 bases and J by 10 bases, with 15 bases left in between. The CDR3 DNA sequence: TGTGCCAGCAGTGACCAGGATAGAAGGGGAGCTTTCTTT. This encodes CASSDQDRRGAFF. The complete variable domain, with remaining parts taken from reference TRBV2 and TRBJ1-1, reads EPEVTQTPSHQVTQMGQEVILRCVPISNHLYFYWYRQILGQKVEFLVSFYNNEISEKSEIFDDQFSVERPDGSNFTLKIRSTKLEDSAMYFCASSDQDRRGAFFGQGTRLTVV.

The J gene is TRBJ1-4, the V gene TRBV6-1; D remains unclear. V lost 6 bases and J 8 bases, leaving 7 bases between the germline ends. The CDR3 totals 11 residues. From germline, CDR1 is MNHNS and CDR2 SASEGT. CDR3 sequence reads: CASRLIEKLFF. Here the CDR3 DNA reads TGTGCCAGCAGACTTATCGAAAAACTGTTTTTT.

This clone was observed once. This chain joins TRBV2 and TRBJ2-5, with D tentatively TRBD1 (5 bases). Trimming took off 6 bases at V and 4 bases at J, with 18 bases between the two ends. This CDR3 has 15 residues. From germline, CDR1 is SNHLY and CDR2 FYNNEI. CDR3 coding DNA: TGTGCCAGCAGCGTGGTATTCAGGGAAGGAGAGACCCAGTACTTC. Protein: CASSVVFREGETQYF.

On this clone itself: The sample holds other DNA sequences that translate to the same CDR3. The chain links TRBV18 to TRBJ1-2; D remains unclear. The CDR3 runs to 14 residues. The V end was cut by 3 bases, the J end by 1 base, with 9 bases between. The V gene's germline CDR1 is KGHSH and CDR2 LQKENI. The CDR3, as DNA: TGTGCCAGCTCACCGGGCCGGGTTAACTATGGCTACACCTTC. Amino acids: CASSPGRVNYGYTF. Filled out from reference TRBV18 and TRBJ1-2, the complete variable domain reads NAGVMQNPRHLVRRRGQEARLRCSPMKGHSHVYWYRQLPEEGLKFMVYLQKENIIDESGMPKERFSAEFPKEGPSILRIQQVVRGDSAAYFCASSPGRVNYGYTFGSGTRLTVV.

The chain combines TRBV2 with TRBJ1-2; unclear D gene. In germline, CDR1 is SNHLY, CDR2 FYNNEI. This CDR3 spans 13 amino acids. Trimming removed 10 bases from V and 0 bases from J, with 12 bases in between. The CDR3 region is CAKGLQTNYGYTF. The CDR3 DNA is TGTGCCAAGGGTCTTCAGACTAACTATGGCTACACCTTC.

The table lists this clone with a count of one. This chain joins TRBV6-1 and TRBJ2-7; D gene uncertain. V gave up 0 bases and J gave up 0 bases, with 9 bases separating them. Germline CDR1 is MNHNS and CDR2 is SASEGT. This CDR3 has 15 residues. CDR3 region: CASSEAAVYSYEQYF. CDR3 sequence (DNA): TGTGCCAGCAGTGAAGCGGCAGTTTACTCCTACGAGCAGTACTTC.

The gene calls are TRBV27 and TRBJ1-1; unclear D gene. The CDR3 loop spans 16 amino acids. The V and J ends lost 6 bases and 0 bases respectively, with 17 bases between them. Germline V lookup: CDR1 MNHEY, CDR2 SMNVEV (reference sequence). This CDR3 is CASSQKGTVMNTEAFF. CDR3 sequence (DNA): TGTGCCAGCAGCCAAAAGGGTACAGTCATGAACACTGAAGCTTTCTTT.